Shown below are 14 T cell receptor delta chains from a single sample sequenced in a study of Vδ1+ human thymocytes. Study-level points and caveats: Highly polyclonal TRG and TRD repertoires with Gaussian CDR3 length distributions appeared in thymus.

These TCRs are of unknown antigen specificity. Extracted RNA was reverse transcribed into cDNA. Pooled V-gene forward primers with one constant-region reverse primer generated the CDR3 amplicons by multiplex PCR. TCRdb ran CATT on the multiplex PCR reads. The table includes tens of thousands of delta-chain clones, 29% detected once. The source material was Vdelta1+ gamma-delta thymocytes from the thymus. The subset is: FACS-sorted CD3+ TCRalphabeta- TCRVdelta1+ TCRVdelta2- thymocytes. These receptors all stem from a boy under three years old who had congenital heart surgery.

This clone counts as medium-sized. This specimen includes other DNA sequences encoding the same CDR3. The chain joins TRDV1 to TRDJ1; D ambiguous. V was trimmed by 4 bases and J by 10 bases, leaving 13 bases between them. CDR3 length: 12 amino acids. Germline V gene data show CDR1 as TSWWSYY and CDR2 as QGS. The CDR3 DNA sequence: TGTGCTCTTGGGGCTCGTGATAGAATACTCATCTTT. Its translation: CALGARDRILIF.

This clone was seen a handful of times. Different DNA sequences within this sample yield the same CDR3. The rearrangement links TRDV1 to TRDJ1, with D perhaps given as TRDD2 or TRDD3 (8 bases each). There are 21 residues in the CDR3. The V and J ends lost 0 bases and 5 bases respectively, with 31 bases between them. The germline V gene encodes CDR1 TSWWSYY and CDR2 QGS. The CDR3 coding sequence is TGTGCTCTTGGGGAACTGCCCCTAACTTCCTACTATTGGGGGATGTTAGATAAACTCATCTTT. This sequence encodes CALGELPLTSYYWGMLDKLIF.

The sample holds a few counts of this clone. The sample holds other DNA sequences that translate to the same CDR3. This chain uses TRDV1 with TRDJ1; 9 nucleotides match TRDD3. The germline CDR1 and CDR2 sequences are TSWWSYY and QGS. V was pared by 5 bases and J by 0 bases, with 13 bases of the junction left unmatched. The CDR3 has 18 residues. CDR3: CALGNRYWGTQYTDKLIF. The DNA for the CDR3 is TGTGCTCTTGGGAACCGTTACTGGGGGACCCAGTACACCGATAAACTCATCTTT.

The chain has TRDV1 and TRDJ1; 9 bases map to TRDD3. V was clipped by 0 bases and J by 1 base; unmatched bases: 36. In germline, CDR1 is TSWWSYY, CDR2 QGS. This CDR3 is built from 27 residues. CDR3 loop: CALGELLAPPSDSLVLGDPGPTDKLIF. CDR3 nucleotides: TGTGCTCTTGGGGAACTTCTAGCACCGCCTTCCGACTCTCTAGTACTGGGGGACCCCGGGCCCACCGATAAACTCATCTTT.

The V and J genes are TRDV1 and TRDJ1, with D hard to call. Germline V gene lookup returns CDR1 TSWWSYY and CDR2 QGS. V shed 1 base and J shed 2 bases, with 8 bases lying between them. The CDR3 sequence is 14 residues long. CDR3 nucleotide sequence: TGTGCTCTTGGGGAACGGGCACTAACCGATAAACTCATCTTT. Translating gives CALGERALTDKLIF.

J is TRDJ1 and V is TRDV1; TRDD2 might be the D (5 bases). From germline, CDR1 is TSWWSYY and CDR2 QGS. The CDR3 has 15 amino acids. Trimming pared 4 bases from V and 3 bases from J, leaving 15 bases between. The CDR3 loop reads CALGGIPDLPDKLIF. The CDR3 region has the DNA TGTGCTCTTGGGGGCATTCCGGACCTACCCGATAAACTCATCTTT.

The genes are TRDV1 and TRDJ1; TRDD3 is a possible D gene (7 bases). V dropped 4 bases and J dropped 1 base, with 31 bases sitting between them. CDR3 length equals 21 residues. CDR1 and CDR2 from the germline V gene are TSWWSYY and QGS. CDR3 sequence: CALGGAPTESTGAGVTDKLIF. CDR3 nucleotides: TGTGCTCTTGGGGGGGCTCCTACGGAAAGTACTGGGGCAGGGGTCACCGATAAACTCATCTTT.

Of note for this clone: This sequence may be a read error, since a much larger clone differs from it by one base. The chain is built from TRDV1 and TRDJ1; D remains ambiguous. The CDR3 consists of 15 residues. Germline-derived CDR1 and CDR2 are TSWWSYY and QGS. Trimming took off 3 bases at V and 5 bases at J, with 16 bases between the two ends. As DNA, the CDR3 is TGTGCTCTTGGGGATATAACCGGAGGCTGGGATAAACTCATCTTT. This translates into CALGDITGGWDKLIF.

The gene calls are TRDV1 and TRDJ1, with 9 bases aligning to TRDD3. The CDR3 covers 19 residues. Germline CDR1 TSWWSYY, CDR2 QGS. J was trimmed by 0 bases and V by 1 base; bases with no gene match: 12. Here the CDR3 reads CALGEREDWGNTYTDKLIF. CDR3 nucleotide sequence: TGTGCTCTTGGGGAACGAGAGGACTGGGGGAACACGTACACCGATAAACTCATCTTT.

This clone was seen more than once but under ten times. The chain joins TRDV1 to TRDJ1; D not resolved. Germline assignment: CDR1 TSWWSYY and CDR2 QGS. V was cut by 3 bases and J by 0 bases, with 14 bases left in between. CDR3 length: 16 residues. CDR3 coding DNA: TGTGCTCTTGGGGAGTTCCCCCCGACGAACACCGATAAACTCATCTTT. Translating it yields CALGEFPPTNTDKLIF.

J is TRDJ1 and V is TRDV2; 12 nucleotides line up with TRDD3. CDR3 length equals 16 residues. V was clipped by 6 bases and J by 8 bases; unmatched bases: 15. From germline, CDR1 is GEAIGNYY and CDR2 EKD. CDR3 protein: CACTSDLLGDTSKLIF. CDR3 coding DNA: TGTGCCTGTACCTCTGACCTACTGGGGGATACTTCGAAACTCATCTTT.

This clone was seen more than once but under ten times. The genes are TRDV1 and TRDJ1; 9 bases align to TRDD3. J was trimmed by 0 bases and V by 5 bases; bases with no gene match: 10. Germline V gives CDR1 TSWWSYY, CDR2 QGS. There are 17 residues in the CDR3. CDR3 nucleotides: TGTGCTCTTGGGCCACGGGGGCCTGGGGGATACACCGATAAACTCATCTTT. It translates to CALGPRGPGGYTDKLIF.

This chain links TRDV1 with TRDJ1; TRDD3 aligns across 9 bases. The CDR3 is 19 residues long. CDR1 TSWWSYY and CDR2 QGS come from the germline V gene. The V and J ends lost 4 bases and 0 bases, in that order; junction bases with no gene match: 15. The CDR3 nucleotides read TGTGCTCTTGGGGGCTCCTTCCGAGGGGGATACATGTACACCGATAAACTCATCTTT. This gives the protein CALGGSFRGGYMYTDKLIF.

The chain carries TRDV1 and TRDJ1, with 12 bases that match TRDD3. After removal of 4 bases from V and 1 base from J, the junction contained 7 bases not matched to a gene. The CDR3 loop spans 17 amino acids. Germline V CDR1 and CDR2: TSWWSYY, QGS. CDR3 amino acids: CALGGFRLGDTTDKLIF. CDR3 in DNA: TGTGCTCTTGGGGGATTCCGACTGGGGGATACCACCGATAAACTCATCTTT.